Listed here is a single TCR beta chain. The antigen is unknown. The sample originates from a study of STAT3 mutations in large granular lymphocyte leukemia. Study summary: Roughly half the longitudinally sequenced T-LGLL patients had canonical STAT3 mutations. Overall study findings and caveats: Suggested: STAT3 mutation was not the ancestral event for these clonal expansions. Every T-cell large granular lymphocyte leukemia patient had at least one immunodominant TCR beta clonotype. TCR clonotype switching after therapy occurred in about 30% of the 18 patients.

V was clipped by 0 bases and J by 7 bases; unmatched bases: 4. Looked up from germline, CDR1 is SGHDT and CDR2 is YYEEEE. The CDR3 spans 14 residues. Average productive template count per sample was about 44,000. The assay was immunoSEQ multiplex PCR, and TCRdb's table has in-frame clones only and misses some. The sample has about 10,000 clones; around 49% are singletons. The source material was peripheral blood mononuclear cells. The chain employs TRBV5-6 and TRBJ1-2; 9 bases align to TRBD1. The receptor's source is a boy aged 10-17 years with T-cell large granular lymphocyte leukemia. Some clones in this sample may be carry-over from other donors' samples. CDR3 residues: CASSLVQGAVGYTF. The CDR3 bases are TGTGCCAGCAGCTTGGTACAGGGGGCGGTTGGCTACACCTTC.